This entry features one T cell receptor beta chain sequence. Its antigen remains undetermined. No base quality values were provided; no much bigger clone lies one nucleotide off. The library relied on the immunoSEQ multiplex PCR assay. What TCRdb holds here is the immuneACCESS table cut down to in-frame rearrangements. Part of the clones is not present; checked against another copy, under half of the missing clones reflect an unresolved V gene, and the others are unexplained. This sample gives 47,000 or so clones in total; around 94% of them show up just once. The top ten clones comprise 0.4% to 0.6% of the sample. The data were taken from a study of T cell changes during pregnancy in multiple sclerosis (dated by TCRdb to about 2019). With respect to the entire study: In women with multiple sclerosis, the researchers looked at how the T cell repertoire shifted as pregnancy progressed.

V lost 0 bases and J lost 7 bases, and the count of bases not matched to a germline gene is 5. CDR3 length: 14 amino acids, cysteine to phenylalanine. The retained sequence is limited to the CDR3, 42 bases, with the frame set at the first base. CDR1 and CDR2, per the germline V gene, are SGHTA and FQGNSA. Sequencing was performed on CD4+ T cells from peripheral blood mononuclear cells, taken in the first trimester of pregnancy. In this chain, TRBV7-2 is recombined with TRBJ1-2, and 7 junction bases match TRBD1. This receptor was obtained from a female donor with multiple sclerosis, enrolled in a pregnancy study. The DNA is TGTGCCAGCAGCTTAGCAGGGGGCGCTGGTGGCTACACCTTC. It translates as CASSLAGGAGGYTF.